Sequencing of this T cell receptor (beta chain) was carried out in a study of T cells in Graves' hyperthyroidism and ophthalmopathy. Study in general: Peripheral blood collection took place at initial diagnosis, before any treatment. Broader study findings: Separating ophthalmopathy from stable hyperthyroidism was achieved by a 13 V-J model.

Used for diagnoses were clinical symptoms, serum thyroxine and TRAb, thyroid ultrasound and orbital computed tomography. This clonotype has at least ten counts. Its matching antigen is unknown. It was RNA transcripts that yielded the amplified TCR beta CDR3 regions. HTBI primers were used for first-round RT-PCR of the TCR CDR3. TCRdb called the multiplex PCR reads again in MiXCR, with one record for every CDR3 protein. Among a few hundred thousand distinct CDR3 sequences listed, 15% to 20% were seen once. This CDR3 is 14 amino acids long. V trimming: 6 bases; J trimming: 7 bases; junction bases outside the gene matches: 12. Looked up from germline, CDR1 is MNHNS and CDR2 is SASEGT.

V and J are TRBV6-1 and TRBJ2-7, with 7 bases lining up with TRBD2. Sequencing used blood. The TCR comes from a middle-aged woman with Graves' ophthalmopathy. The CDR3 bases are TGTGCCAGCAGCAGAACGGGACTAATGGGAGAGCAGTACTTC. This sequence encodes CASSRTGLMGEQYF.